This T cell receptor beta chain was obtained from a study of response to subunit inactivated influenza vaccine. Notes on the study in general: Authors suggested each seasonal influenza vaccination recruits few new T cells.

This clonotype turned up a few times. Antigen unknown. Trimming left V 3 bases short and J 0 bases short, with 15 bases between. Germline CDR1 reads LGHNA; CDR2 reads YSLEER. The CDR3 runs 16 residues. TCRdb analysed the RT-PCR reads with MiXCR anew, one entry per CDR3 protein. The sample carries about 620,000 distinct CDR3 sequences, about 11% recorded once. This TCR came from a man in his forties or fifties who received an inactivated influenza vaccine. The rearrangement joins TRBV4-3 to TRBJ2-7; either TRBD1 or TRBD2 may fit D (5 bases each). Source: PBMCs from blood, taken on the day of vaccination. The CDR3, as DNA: TGCGCCAGCAGCCAGGAACGGGACGTAACCTCCTACGAGCAGTACTTC. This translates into CASSQERDVTSYEQYF.